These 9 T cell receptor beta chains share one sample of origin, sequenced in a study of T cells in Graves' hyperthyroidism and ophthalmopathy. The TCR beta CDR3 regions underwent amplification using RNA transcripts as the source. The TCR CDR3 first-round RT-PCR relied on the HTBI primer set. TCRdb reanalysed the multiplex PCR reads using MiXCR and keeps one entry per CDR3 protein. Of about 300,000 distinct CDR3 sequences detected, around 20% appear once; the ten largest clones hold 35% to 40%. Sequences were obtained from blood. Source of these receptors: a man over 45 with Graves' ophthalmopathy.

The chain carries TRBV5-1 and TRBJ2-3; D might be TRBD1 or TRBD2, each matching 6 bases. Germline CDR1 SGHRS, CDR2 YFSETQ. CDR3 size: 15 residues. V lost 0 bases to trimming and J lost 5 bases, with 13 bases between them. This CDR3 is CASSLDGRGGDTQYF. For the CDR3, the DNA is TGCGCCAGCAGCTTGGACGGGAGAGGGGGAGATACGCAGTATTTT.

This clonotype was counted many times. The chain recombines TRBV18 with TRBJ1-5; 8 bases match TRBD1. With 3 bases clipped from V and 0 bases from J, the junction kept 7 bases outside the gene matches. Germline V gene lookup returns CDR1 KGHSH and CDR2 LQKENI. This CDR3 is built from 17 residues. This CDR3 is CASSPRTGLNSNQPQHF. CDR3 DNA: TGTGCCAGCTCACCCCGGACAGGGCTCAATAGCAATCAGCCCCAGCATTTT. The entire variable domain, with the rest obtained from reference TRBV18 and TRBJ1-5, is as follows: NAGVMQNPRHLVRRRGQEARLRCSPMKGHSHVYWYRQLPEEGLKFMVYLQKENIIDESGMPKERFSAEFPKEGPSILRIQQVVRGDSAAYFCASSPRTGLNSNQPQHFGDGTRLSIL.

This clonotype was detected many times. The CDR3: CASSEDFMGEQYF. The DNA for the CDR3 is TGTGCCAGCAGTGAGGACTTTATGGGTGAGCAGTACTTC. The rearrangement links TRBV6-1 to TRBJ2-7, with D tentatively TRBD2 (5 bases). V gave up 3 bases and J gave up 7 bases, with 13 bases separating them. CDR3 size: 13 residues. Germline CDR1 and CDR2: MNHNS and SASEGT.

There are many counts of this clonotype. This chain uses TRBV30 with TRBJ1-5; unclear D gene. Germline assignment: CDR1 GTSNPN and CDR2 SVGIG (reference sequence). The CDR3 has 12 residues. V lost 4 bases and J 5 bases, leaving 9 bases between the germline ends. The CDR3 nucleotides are TGTGCCTGGAACCGGGAGGATCAGCCCCAGCATTTT. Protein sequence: CAWNREDQPQHF. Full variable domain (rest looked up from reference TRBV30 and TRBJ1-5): SQTIHQWPATLVQPVGSPLSLECTVEGTSNPNLYWYRQAAGRGLQLLFYSVGIGQISSEVPQNLSASRPQDRQFILSSKKLLLSDSGFYLCAWNREDQPQHFGDGTRLSIL.

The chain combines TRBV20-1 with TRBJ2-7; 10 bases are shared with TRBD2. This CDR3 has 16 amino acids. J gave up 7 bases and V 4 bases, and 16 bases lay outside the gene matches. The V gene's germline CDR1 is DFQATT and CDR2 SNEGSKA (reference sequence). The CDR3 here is CSATRAPSGGRWEQYF. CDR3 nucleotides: TGCAGTGCTACGAGAGCCCCTAGCGGGGGCAGATGGGAGCAGTACTTC.

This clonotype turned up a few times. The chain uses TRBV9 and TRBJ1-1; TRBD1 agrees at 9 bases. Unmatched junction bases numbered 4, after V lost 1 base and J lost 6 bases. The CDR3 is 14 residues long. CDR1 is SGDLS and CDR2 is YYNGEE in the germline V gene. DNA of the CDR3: TGTGCCAGCAGCGTAACGGGACAGGGTTCTGAAGCTTTCTTT. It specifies CASSVTGQGSEAFF.

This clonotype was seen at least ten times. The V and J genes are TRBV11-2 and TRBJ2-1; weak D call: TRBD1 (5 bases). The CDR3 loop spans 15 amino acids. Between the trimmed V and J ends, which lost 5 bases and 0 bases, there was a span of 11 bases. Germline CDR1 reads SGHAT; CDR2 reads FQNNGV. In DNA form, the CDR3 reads TGTGCCAGCAGCCCCTACAGGAGCTCCTACAATGAGCAGTTCTTC. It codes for CASSPYRSSYNEQFF.

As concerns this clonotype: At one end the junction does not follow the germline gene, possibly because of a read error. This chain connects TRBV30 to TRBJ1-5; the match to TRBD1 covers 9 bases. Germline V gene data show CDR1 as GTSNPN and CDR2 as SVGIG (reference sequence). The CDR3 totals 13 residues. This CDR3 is CAYNRGHSQPQRF. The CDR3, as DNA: TGTGCCTATAACAGGGGGCATAGTCAGCCCCAGCGTTTT.

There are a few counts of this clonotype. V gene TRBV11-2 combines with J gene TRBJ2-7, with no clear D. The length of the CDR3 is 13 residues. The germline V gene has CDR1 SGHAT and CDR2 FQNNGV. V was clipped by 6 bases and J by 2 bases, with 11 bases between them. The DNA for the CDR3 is TGTGCCAGCAGGAAACAAAGCCCCTACGAGCAGTACTTC. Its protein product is CASRKQSPYEQYF.